This T cell receptor beta chain was captured in a study of beta chain features in type 1 diabetes (dated 2018 in TCRdb). Background on the whole study: Patients and healthy donors did not differ in mean age, gender distribution, total cell number or subset yield. Regulatory and stem cell-like memory subsets were isolated from only 8 patients and roughly eight healthy donors, whereas naive and central memory subsets came from all 30 or so donors. A total of roughly 99,000,000 sorted cells were examined across all samples, and the number of cells per subset was strongly correlated with RNA yield. In the study, TCRB repertoires of sorted circulating CD4+ T cell subsets from recently diagnosed type 1 diabetes patients were compared with those of matched healthy donors. Study-wide conclusions, independent of this receptor: Because cDNA was sequenced instead of genomic DNA, activated cells with high expression could be over-represented, although the groups did not differ in activation or CD3 levels. Patients with type 1 diabetes made fewer insertions and deleted more nucleotides at VDJ recombination sites, implying thymic rearrangement abnormalities. Naive, central memory and regulatory TCRB repertoires appeared to be more similar among patients than among healthy donors. Because small numbers of individuals were included in the HLA sub-analyses, any influence of HLA type on TCRB rearrangement was left unresolved. Shorter templates might have been favored by PCR, but patient and control samples were amplified and corrected together, so both groups would have been affected equally by any skew. A moderate but significant shortening of TCRB CDR3 length was observed in type 1 diabetes patients in all four CD4+ subsets.

From each donor, a single peripheral blood sample of around 120 mL on average was drawn into heparinised tubes. A BD FACSAria II was used to sort naive, central memory, regulatory and stem cell-like memory CD4+ T cells with a panel that included CD45RO, CCR7, CD25, CD127, CD95 and CD27. A purity above 95% was achieved for all sorted populations. PBMCs were isolated right away by Lymphoprep density gradient centrifugation and were stained directly, without culture. So that batch effects would be minimized, each experiment stained and sorted samples in pairs, pairing one healthy donor with one patient. The entire amount of isolated RNA was reverse transcribed using the High Capacity cDNA Reverse Transcription Kit, so the sequenced TCRB transcripts were expressed ones. Naive, central memory and regulatory T cell samples underwent deep immunoSEQ sequencing, averaging about 3.57 million total reads per sample. Sorted cells were lysed in RLT buffer, and RNA was extracted using DNase-treated RNeasy Micro or Mini kits according to cell number. Each cell subset was processed separately to prevent cross-contamination, with patient and healthy donor samples processed together. Using the immunoSEQ multiplex PCR, TCRB sequences were amplified from cDNA into 87-bp fragments spanning the CDR3 region. Amplicons were sequenced on the Illumina HiSeq platform. The authors' pipeline ran thus. Synthetic template baselines were used to correct PCR bias computationally, reads within Hamming distance 2 were collapsed, and singletons that could not be merged were discarded. Reads were aligned against IMGT so that V, D and J genes, CDR3 length and insertions or deletions at six rearrangement sites could be assigned. Clonotype counts were normalized to sorted cell number within each subset before computing true diversity and Gini coefficients with the tcR R package. Repertoire sharing was quantified using the overlap coefficient calculated on TCRB nucleotide sequences. As a proxy for the pre-selection repertoire, out-of-frame TCRB sequences from naive cells were analyzed. The source is immuneACCESS, and TCRdb retained only in-frame sequences with V and J called. Part of the clones is not carried over; for the studies checked, unresolved V genes explain less than half of this, and the remainder is unexplained. The V and J calls and the clone size are those of that table, but D and trimming were determined from the DNA. Counted in this sample were roughly 230,000 clones; 7.5% to 10% of them appeared once. The ten largest clones take up 0.03% to 0.04% of the sample.

This clone occurred a few times. Its antigen remains unidentified. One base away there is no much larger clone; base qualities are not given. CDR3 length: 16 amino acids, cysteine to phenylalanine. The read is trimmed to its CDR3 DNA, 48 bases read in frame from base 1. Taken from the germline V gene, the CDR1 and CDR2 loops are SGHTA and FQGNSA. The germline V and J ends show losses of 1 base and 1 base respectively, and no gene match explains 5 bases of the junction. The chain joins TRBV7-2 to TRBJ1-1, and 8 junctional nucleotides match TRBD1. The sequence derives from a woman between 18 and 29 years old in good health. Sample: naive CD4+ T cells from blood. What this sample's cell subset or site label stands for: true naive CD4+ T cells. The DNA sequence follows: TGTGCCAGCAGCTTAGGGATGGACAGGGCGAACACTGAAGCTTTCTTT. Translated, this is CASSLGMDRANTEAFF.